This T cell receptor beta chain appears in the sequencing data of a study of T-cell memory formation after mild COVID-19. One entry per CDR3 protein, called by TCRdb with MiXCR from the 5' RACE reads. The sample records about 340,000 distinct CDR3 sequences, more than 15% being singletons. This clonotype was detected a few times. With 2 bases clipped from V and 8 bases from J, the junction kept 17 bases outside the gene matches. The CDR3 contains 17 residues. In germline, CDR1 is MGHDK, CDR2 SYGVNS. This sequence originates from a man between 18 and 35 years old who had mild COVID-19 (a few samples of this study predate the infection). Cell type and time point are not known. What was sequenced was PBMCs or a T cell subset sorted from them (not recorded which). The V call is TRBV25-1, the J call TRBJ1-2; 7 bases agree with TRBD1. The CDR3 bases are TGTGCCAGCAGTGAAGATGGGGACAGCATACCCACGAGGGGCTACACCTTC. This gives the protein CASSEDGDSIPTRGYTF.